Below are 16 T cell receptor delta chains sequenced from a single sample in a study of γδ T cells in repeated Plasmodium falciparum infection. TCRdb called clones anew from the multiplex PCR reads with CATT. The data show 50,000 to 60,000 delta-chain clones, with roughly 2% seen just once and 24% held by the top ten. Gammadelta T cells were flow-sorted from PBMC into Vgamma9/Vdelta2+ and Vdelta2-negative populations for bulk analysis. The specimen was gamma-delta T cells from blood. The receptors were gathered from a pool of human donors (malaria-infected and uninfected, not separated).

This clone was counted many times. V is TRDV1 and J is TRDJ1; 12 positions agree with TRDD3. Unmatched junction bases numbered 7, after V lost 2 bases and J lost 0 bases. The CDR3 loop spans 18 amino acids. Germline CDR1 and CDR2: TSWWSYY and QGS. The chain's CDR3 is CALGEIWGIRRNTDKLIF. The DNA for the CDR3 is TGTGCTCTTGGGGAAATCTGGGGGATACGGCGGAACACCGATAAACTCATCTTT.

This clone was counted ten times or more. V and J are TRDV2 and TRDJ1; 10 bases fit TRDD3. This CDR3 contains 18 residues. CDR1 and CDR2 (germline): GEAIGNYY, EKD. The ends lost 3 bases at V and 0 bases at J; junction bases unmatched: 12. The CDR3 coding sequence is TGTGCCTGTGACGGGGTTACTGGGGGATCCAACCACACCGATAAACTCATCTTT. Its protein product is CACDGVTGGSNHTDKLIF.

This clone has ten or more counts. The amino acid sequence in TCRdb belongs to a much larger clone and departs from this DNA's translation at residue 5, likely a sequencing read error; the sequence shown is translated from the DNA. The genes are TRDV1 and TRDJ1; TRDD3 matches 10 bases. Germline matching of the DNA provided the J gene here, since TCRdb leaves it blank. The CDR3 totals 25 residues. V was pared by 4 bases and J by 1 base, with 33 bases of the junction left unmatched. Per the germline V gene, CDR1 is TSWWSYY and CDR2 is QGS. The CDR3 region has the DNA TGTGCTCTTGGGGGACTTTTGAGAGGAGCTACTTTACTGGGGGATTACTGGGGGTTCACCGATAAACTCATCTTT. The encoded protein is CALGGLLRGATLLGDYWGFTDKLIF.

This clone has just a few counts. TCRdb's protein, taken from a much larger clone, differs from this DNA's translation at residue 12, likely owing to a read error; the protein displayed comes from the DNA. The rearrangement links TRDV2 to TRDJ1, with TRDD3 identical over 13 bases. Here the J gene was assigned by germline matching of the DNA, as TCRdb has none. The J segment lost 0 bases and the V segment lost 0 bases, leaving 15 bases of the junction unmatched. Germline CDR1 and CDR2: GEAIGNYY and EKD. The CDR3 consists of 21 residues. CDR3 bases: TGTGCCTGTGACACCCTCGTACTGGGGGATACGGGGTCAAGGAACACCGATAAACTCATCTTT. Its translation: CACDTLVLGDTGSRNTDKLIF.

About this clone: A far larger clone differs by one base, so this is likely a read error. Other nucleotide sequences from this sample produce the same CDR3. CDR3 DNA sequence: TGTGCTCTTGGGCGTCGTAGGCCTTTCCTGATGTTGGTTACTGGGGGACCGCTGTACACCGATAAACTCATCTTT. This translates into CALGRRRPFLMLVTGGPLYTDKLIF. The gene calls are TRDV1 and TRDJ1; TRDD3 agrees at 9 bases. TCRdb leaves out the J gene; it was filled in here by matching the DNA to germline. The CDR3 spans 25 residues. V lost 5 bases, J lost 0 bases, and 34 bases stayed unmatched. Germline V gives CDR1 TSWWSYY, CDR2 QGS.

This clone was detected many times. This DNA translates differently at residue 20 from the TCRdb protein, which is that of a much larger clone; a read error is likely, and the protein shown is the DNA's own translation. This rearrangement joins TRDV3 to TRDJ1; TRDD3 aligns across 11 bases. There are 21 residues in the CDR3. CDR1 and CDR2 (germline): TVYSNPD, GDNSRS (reference sequence). The CDR3 bases are TGTGCCTTTATCCACCCTACGCACTGGGGGATAACGACGATTTACACCGATAAACTCACCTTT. The encoded protein is CAFIHPTHWGITTIYTDKLTF.

This clone was found a few times. TCRdb lists the protein of a much larger clone for this DNA, which differs at residue 13, so this is likely a read error; the protein given here is translated from the DNA itself. V usage is TRDV1 and J usage is TRDJ1; possible D gene TRDD2, 5 bases. TCRdb leaves out the J gene; it was filled in here by matching the DNA to germline. The length of the CDR3 is 22 residues. Germline CDR1 is TSWWSYY and CDR2 is QGS. Trimming cost V 0 bases and J 0 bases, with 29 bases left between them. The CDR3 loop is CALGELPPYLTTEALYTDKLIF. The CDR3 nucleotides are TGTGCTCTTGGGGAACTCCCCCCCTACTTGACTACTGAGGCCTTGTACACCGATAAACTCATCTTT.

This clone was counted a few times. TCRdb's protein, taken from a much larger clone, differs from this DNA's translation at residue 8, likely owing to a read error; the protein displayed comes from the DNA. J is TRDJ1 and V is TRAV29/DV5; D may be TRDD3 (5 bases). Because TCRdb records no J gene, it was assigned here through a match of the DNA to germline. The germline V gene encodes CDR1 NSMFDY and CDR2 ISSIKDK. The CDR3 length is 15 residues. V was clipped by 7 bases and J by 7 bases, with 26 bases between them. CDR3 bases: TGTGCACCCGCGGAAGGTGGGGTATACGCGGGTAAACTCATCTTT. The encoded protein is CAPAEGGVYAGKLIF.

This clone has at least ten counts. The TCRdb record carries a much larger clone's protein, which differs from this DNA's translation at residue 13; a read error is the likely cause, and the protein listed here is the DNA translation. V usage is TRAV38-2/DV8 and J usage is TRDJ1, with D maybe TRDD2 (6 bases). Germline lookup yields CDR1 TSESDYY and CDR2 QEAYKQQN. V lost 7 bases to trimming and J lost 8 bases, with 30 bases between them. The CDR3 has 17 residues. The CDR3 nucleotides read TGTGCTTATGGAACTCCTACGAGCCTGGGAGGGGGCGAGAAACTCATCTTT. Protein: CAYGTPTSLGGGEKLIF.

Details on this clone: The protein recorded in TCRdb matches a much larger clone and deviates from this DNA's translation at residue 17, suggesting a read error; the protein here is obtained by translating the DNA. J is TRDJ1 and V is TRDV3; TRDD3 is a possible D gene (7 bases). Germline V CDR1 and CDR2: TVYSNPD, GDNSRS (reference sequence). The CDR3 length is 23 residues. The CDR3 coding sequence is TGTGCTTTCCGAGATCCTAGAGATTCCCCGCGAGCCTGGGGGTTCTTCCTCACCGATAAACTCATCTTT. Encoded protein: CAFRDPRDSPRAWGFFLTDKLIF.

This clone was counted only a few times. With a far larger clone one base away, a read error is the likely cause. The same CDR3 can be traced to other DNA sequences in this sample. This rearrangement joins TRDV3 to TRDJ1; 7 bases fit TRDD3. TCRdb does not report a J gene; here it was assigned by matching the DNA to germline references. CDR1 is TVYSNPD and CDR2 is GDNSRS in the germline V gene (reference sequence). V gave up 4 bases and J gave up 1 base; unmatched junction bases: 27. The CDR3 totals 20 residues. The CDR3 protein is CASDSYQGAGGYEATDKLIF. For the CDR3, the DNA is TGTGCCTCCGATTCTTATCAGGGTGCTGGGGGGTACGAGGCCACCGATAAACTCATCTTT.

This clone turned up a few times. The translation of this DNA and the TCRdb protein of a much larger clone differ at residue 13, probably owing to a read error; the protein shown here is translated from the DNA. The chain employs TRDV1 and TRDJ1; 10 nucleotides agree with TRDD3. The J gene, missing from TCRdb, was assigned here through DNA to germline matching. The CDR3 loop spans 21 amino acids. V dropped 5 bases and J dropped 3; count of bases not matched to a gene: 24. Germline V gene data show CDR1 as TSWWSYY and CDR2 as QGS. The CDR3 loop is CALGKRLLLWGILMASDKLIF. In DNA form, the CDR3 reads TGTGCTCTTGGGAAAAGGTTACTACTTTGGGGGATACTCATGGCGTCCGATAAACTCATCTTT.

This clone was seen at least ten times. This chain uses TRAV29/DV5 with TRDJ1, with 12 nucleotides matching TRDD3. V shed 1 base and J 3 bases; nucleotides not matched to a gene: 52. The CDR3 has 31 amino acids. CDR1 is NSMFDY and CDR2 is ISSIKDK in the germline V gene. CDR3 in amino acids: CAASSPPLPSYWWYWGILNMSRYVRPDKLIF. The CDR3 coding sequence is TGTGCAGCAAGCTCCCCACCCTTACCTTCCTACTGGTGGTACTGGGGGATACTTAACATGTCGCGATACGTCAGGCCCGATAAACTCATCTTT.

This clone was picked up many times. The genes are TRDV2 and TRDJ1; 7 positions match TRDD3. Germline CDR1 GEAIGNYY, CDR2 EKD. The CDR3 extends over 18 amino acids. The trim removed 3 bases at V and 4 bases at J, leaving 19 bases unmatched. Here the CDR3 reads CACDALTIGDRSVDKLIF. DNA of the CDR3: TGTGCCTGTGACGCCCTAACGATAGGGGATAGATCAGTCGATAAACTCATCTTT.

At least ten counts were recorded for this clone. TCRdb's entry gives the protein of a much larger clone, which mismatches this DNA's translation at residue 8, likely from a read error; the protein reported here is translated from the DNA. V usage is TRDV2 and J usage is TRDJ1; TRDD3 aligns across 9 bases. Per germline, CDR1 GEAIGNYY and CDR2 EKD. V was pared by 0 bases and J by 1 base, with 14 bases of the junction left unmatched. This CDR3 comprises 19 residues. The chain's CDR3 is CACDTFPTLGDPFTDKLIF. The DNA for the CDR3 is TGTGCCTGTGACACCTTCCCGACTCTGGGGGATCCTTTCACCGATAAACTCATCTTT.

Points on this clone: This DNA's translation and the protein TCRdb lists, from a much larger clone, do not match at residue 18, likely due to a read error; the protein shown is translated from the DNA. V usage is TRDV3 and J usage is TRDJ1; 13 nucleotides line up with TRDD3. Germline matching of the DNA provided the J gene here, since TCRdb leaves it blank. Per the germline V gene, CDR1 is TVYSNPD and CDR2 is GDNSRS (reference sequence). The CDR3 has 21 residues. After removal of 5 bases from V and 9 bases from J, the junction contained 33 bases not matched to a gene. The CDR3 region is CATYLPSLYWGIRGFFDELIF. The CDR3 nucleotides are TGTGCCACCTACCTTCCTTCTCTCTACTGGGGGATACGCGGTTTTTTTGATGAACTCATCTTT. The full variable domain, completed using reference TRDV3 and TRDJ1, is CDKVTQSSPDQTVASGSEVVLLCTYDTVYSNPDLFWYRIRPDYSFQFVFYGDNSRSEGADFTQGRFSVKHILTQKAFHLVISPVRTEDSATYYCATYLPSLYWGIRGFFDELIFGKGTRVTVEP.